What follows is one T cell receptor (beta chain) and its context. This clonotype turned up a few times. Its antigen has not been determined. No base quality values were provided; no much bigger clone lies one nucleotide off. V is trimmed back by 2 bases and J by 1 base, and the junction contains 5 bases that no gene match accounts for. Inclusive of the bounding cysteine and phenylalanine, the CDR3 is 16 residues long. CDR3 DNA only is kept here, 48 bases in frame from base 1. In the germline V gene, CDR1 corresponds to LGHNA and CDR2 to YNFKEQ. This specimen belongs to a study of post-analysis software for immune sequencing data (dated by TCRdb to the mid-2010s). Study-wide context: Disease courses on record covered relapsing-remitting, secondary progressive and progressive-relapsing multiple sclerosis, though some patients had no subtype annotation. The patient repertoires were set against about 12 previously published healthy control repertoires from donors whose ages ranged from about 6 to 26 years. A subset of samples was prepared in parallel using single-end sample barcoding, then pooled and co-amplified after Illumina adapter ligation.

The study at large found these results: The multiple sclerosis patient group was slightly younger than the control group. Normalized Chao1 diversity was significantly lower in multiple sclerosis patients than controls, suggesting substantial peripheral T-cell clonal expansion. About five TRBV segments, including TRBV5-6, TRBV5-1 and TRBV20-1, were significantly more frequent in patients than controls. Direct clustering with F measure showed strong co-clustering of samples prepared in the same batch, prompting a batch-effect correction.

Library creation used PCR. The sequencer was an Illumina HiSeq 2500. To reduce PCR and sequencing biases, unique molecular identifiers were incorporated into the TCR beta cDNA libraries. Every 1 to 10 million input T cells yielded about 500,000 cDNA molecules, meaning each molecule approximated one T cell. The patient libraries were prepared and sequenced using the same protocol as the earlier healthy control dataset. Within a given batch, samples were prepared together, multiplexed and sequenced on the same HiSeq lane. On the study's bioinformatics: Raw barcoded reads were processed with MIGEC, discarding single-read molecular identifier groups before consensus assembly and CDR3 extraction. Clonotype tables were post-analysed with VDJtools, and diversity was normalized by down-sampling all datasets to the smallest sample size. Repertoire overlap clustering matched CDR3 amino acid but not nucleotide sequences to correct batch-related cross-sample contamination. In TCRdb, the public reads were trimmed at Q25 with fastp and aligned with MiXCR, with productive beta chains retained. All rows with the same CDR3 protein become a single entry with the most common DNA and genes. The authors' filters were not applied to this entry. Counted in this sample were about 770,000 distinct CDR3 sequences; 46% of them appeared once. The ten largest clones capture around 4.7% of the sample.

To demonstrate the VDJtools post-analysis software, TCR beta repertoires were profiled from the peripheral blood of more than ten young patients with multiple sclerosis. Multiple sclerosis patients were children and adolescents aged about 6 to 16 years. The receptor was isolated from a girl aged 5-17 years with multiple sclerosis. The rearranged chain carries TRBV4-2 and TRBJ2-3, and TRBD1 matches 8 of the central bases. Sequencing was carried out using blood. The CDR3 sequence is CASSQFETGGTDTQYF. The DNA sequence is given as TGTGCCAGCAGCCAATTTGAGACAGGGGGCACAGATACGCAGTATTTT.